The sequence of this TCR beta chain was determined in a study of molecular identifiers for immune sequencing clone quantification. Turning to the study itself: Replicate runs used RNA from 20,000 or 100,000 naive CD8 cells, which was split five ways into aliquots, and four of those aliquots were then sequenced. General study results and limits: Under 1% of molecules in naive cells, but over 97% of effector molecules, belonged to clones above 20 RNA copies.

Of note for this clonotype: The antigen remains undetermined.

Sorting recovered naive CD8 T cells on a CD8+CD4-CCR7+CD45RA+ profile. Listed TCR primers and previously described methods were used for bulk TCR libraries. TCRdb reanalysed the PCR reads using MiXCR and keeps one entry per CDR3 protein. The table shows about 510,000 distinct CDR3 sequences, with roughly 26% occurring only once. The clonotype was recovered from a human donor in good health. Some libraries in this study had Jurkat cell RNA spiked in. The source material was naive CD8+ T cells from blood, with Jurkat cell RNA spiked in. Subset described: FACS-sorted CD8+CD4-CCR7+CD45RA+ naive T cells.

CDR3 in DNA: TGTGCCAGCAGTGAAGACAGAAATGAAAAACTGTTTTTT. Translation: CASSEDRNEKLFF. The chain has TRBV6-2 or TRBV6-3 and TRBJ1-4, with a weak D call TRBD1 (5 bases). CDR3 length: 13 amino acids. V was cut by 5 bases and J by 5 bases, with 9 bases left in between. Germline V gene sequence: CDR1 MNHEY, CDR2 SVGEGT.